Included here is one T cell receptor (beta chain) sequence, with context. This sample is part of a study of blood T cell repertoires in COVID-19. The CDR3 has 17 residues. CDR1 and CDR2 (germline): SGHTA, FQGNSA. Trimming removed 0 bases at V and 5 bases at J, with 19 bases between. Categorization into cohorts depended on clinical history that participants reported. Authors' methods: It was from reference gene primer amplification that nucleated cell counts were estimated. Sequencing was performed with immunoSEQ multiplex PCR; in TCRdb, only in-frame clones are kept and a portion is missing. The V and J calls and the clone size are those of that table, but D and trimming were determined from the DNA. Counted here are about 270,000 clones, over 80% occurring once; the ten biggest clones make up approximately 4%.

The receptor's source is a woman in her twenties or thirties with acute COVID-19. This chain joins TRBV7-2 and TRBJ1-1; D is perhaps TRBD1 (6 bases). Sequencing input: PBMCs or T cells enriched from blood (not recorded which). The CDR3, as DNA: TGTGCCAGCAGCTTAGCGGGGGCGGGCAGGGGACGAACTGAAGCTTTCTTT. This translates into CASSLAGAGRGRTEAFF. Drawing the rest from reference TRBV7-2 and TRBJ1-1, the complete variable domain is GAGVSQSPSNKVTEKGKDVELRCDPISGHTALYWYRQSLGQGLEFLIYFQGNSAPDKSGLPSDRFSAERTGGSVSTLTIQRTQQEDSAVYLCASSLAGAGRGRTEAFFGQGTRLTVV.